This T cell receptor beta chain was observed in a study of T cell responses to AZD1222 COVID-19 vaccine. A note on this clone: Its antigen is currently unknown.

Here immunoSEQ multiplex PCR was the method, and the copy in TCRdb shows in-frame clones only, minus some. The sample shows 90,000 to 150,000 clones, around 89% of them seen only once. Study-wide points: Only a handful of people who got AZD1222 tested seropositive at baseline.

CDR1 and CDR2 from the germline V gene are KGHSH and LQKENI. CDR3 length: 16 residues. V dropped 6 bases and J dropped 4; count of bases not matched to a gene: 11. Pooling of second doses given at about 4 or about 12 weeks was done. The clonotype originates from an adult who received the AZD1222 COVID-19 vaccine. The gene calls are TRBV18 and TRBJ2-1; 8 bases agree with TRBD1. The source material was peripheral blood, sampled 28 days after the second AZD1222 dose. The CDR3 DNA is TGTGCCAGCTCGCCGGGCCGGGACAGGAGATACAATGAGCAGTTCTTC. The encoded protein is CASSPGRDRRYNEQFF.